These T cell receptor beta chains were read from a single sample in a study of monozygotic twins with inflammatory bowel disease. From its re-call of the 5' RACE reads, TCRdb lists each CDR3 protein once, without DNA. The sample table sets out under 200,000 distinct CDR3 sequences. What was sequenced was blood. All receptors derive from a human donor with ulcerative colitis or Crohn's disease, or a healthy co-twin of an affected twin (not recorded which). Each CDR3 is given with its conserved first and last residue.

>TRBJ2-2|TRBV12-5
CASGLSSGRTGELFF
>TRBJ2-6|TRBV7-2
CASSLALSSGANVLTF
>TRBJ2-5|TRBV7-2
CASSLGDRAQETQYF
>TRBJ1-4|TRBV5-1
CASSLGRQGEKLFF
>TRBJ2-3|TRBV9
CASSVVPTTDTQYF
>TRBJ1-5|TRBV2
CASSPGGTGYSNQPQHF
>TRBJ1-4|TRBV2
CASRPGTGGREKLFF
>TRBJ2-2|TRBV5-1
CASSLLNGRDTGELFF
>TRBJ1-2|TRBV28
CASSFSRLLGDYGYTF
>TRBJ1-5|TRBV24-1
CATSRQGSQPQHF
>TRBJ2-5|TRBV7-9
CASSGPVKETQYF
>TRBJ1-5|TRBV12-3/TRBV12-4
CASSLGQGLQPQHF
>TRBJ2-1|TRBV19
CASSRVDNEQFF
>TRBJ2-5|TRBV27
CASSFVPTGSRETQYF
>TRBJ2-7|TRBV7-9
CASSLAGLAGSYEQYF
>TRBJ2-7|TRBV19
CARRRTGVYEQYF
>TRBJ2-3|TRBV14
CASSPSSHNTQYF
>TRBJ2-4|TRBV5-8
CASSRGLDEGLAKNIQYF
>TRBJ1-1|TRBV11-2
CASSVARVYTEAFF